Included here is one TCR beta chain sequence, with context. This specimen belongs to a study of shared clonotypes between healthy human individuals. The CDR3 has 15 amino acids. With 6 bases removed from V and 7 bases from J, the gap between germline ends came to 16 bases. The germline gives CDR1 MNHNY, CDR2 SVGAGI (reference sequence). Donors were healthy HIV-negative adults without recently reported acute infections or vaccinations. The donors were all Caucasian adults (living in Nashville, Tennessee). CD45RA+ naive and CD45RA-negative memory subsets were separated from CD4+ cells. In the authors' methods: Filtering differed since immunoSEQ provided only junctions, with no quality scores. Only in-frame clones appear in the TCRdb table, and some are missing; sequencing was by immunoSEQ multiplex PCR. For V, J and clone size, that table is used; D and trimming come from the DNA. The table has some 2,400,000 clones, under 97% seen once; the top ten hold approximately 0.13%.

The chain couples TRBV6-6 to TRBJ1-6; D is unresolved. This clonotype was sampled from a man aged 18 to 35 in good health. Sequenced input: naive CD4+ T cells sorted from blood. Subset specified: CD45RA+ positively selected. CDR3 sequence (DNA): TGTGCCAGCAGACCAGGAGGGCTTAAGAATTCACCCCTCCACTTT. Protein sequence: CASRPGGLKNSPLHF.